This T cell receptor beta chain was observed in a study of shared clonotypes between healthy human individuals. Study context: Donor composition was a couple of women and a few men, aged 18 to 49. Three plates each covered CD4 naive and memory; CD8 naive two, CD8 memory one.

The germline V and J ends were trimmed by 8 bases and 0 bases, with 13 bases remaining between them. CDR1 is SNHLY and CDR2 is FYNNEI in the germline V gene. The length of the CDR3 is 15 residues. Regarding the study as a whole: It was the non-shared clonotypes that had lower generation probabilities than clonotypes shared by all four donors.

Generated by immunoSEQ multiplex PCR, the TCRdb table keeps only in-frame clones and is missing some. Here the sample spans roughly 2,300,000 clones, about nine tenths being singletons. A word on this clone: Antigen: not known.

Input material: naive CD4+ T cells from PBMCs. Regarding subset: CD45RA+ positively selected. The chain recombines TRBV2 with TRBJ2-2, with a tentative D call TRBD1 (5 bases). The TCR was taken from a man younger than 35 in good health. Some clones in this sample may be carry-over from other donors' samples. The CDR3 DNA is TGTGCCAGCGGAAGGGGTGCCGCGAACACCGGGGAGCTGTTTTTT. Encoded protein: CASGRGAANTGELFF.